Below, 13 T cell receptor beta chains from the same sample are listed, as sequenced in a study of beta chain features in type 1 diabetes (dated by TCRdb to between 2018 and 2020). The library was made by the immunoSEQ multiplex PCR assay. The High Capacity cDNA Reverse Transcription Kit was used to reverse transcribe all of the isolated RNA, meaning that expressed TCRB transcripts were what got sequenced. TCRdb stores this immuneACCESS table with in-frame sequences only. Part of the clones is absent; in the studies checked, under half of the shortfall reflects unresolved V genes, and no reason is known for the rest. Present in this sample are 330,000 or so clones, roughly 15% of which were seen just once. The biggest ten clones account for about 6.7% of the sample. Sequencing was carried out using central memory CD4+ T cells from blood. The receptors here all came from a man aged 25-45 years in good health.

The chain links TRBV6-1 to TRBJ1-2; TRBD1 matches 10 bases. Per the germline V gene, CDR1 is MNHNS and CDR2 is SASEGT. J was trimmed by 8 bases and V by 7 bases; bases with no gene match: 10. The CDR3 consists of 14 residues. The CDR3 loop is CASKATGGNKGYTF. CDR3 bases: TGTGCCAGCAAAGCGACAGGGGGCAATAAGGGCTACACCTTC.

The chain is built from TRBV6-6 and TRBJ1-2; D uncertain. Germline CDR1 is MNHNY and CDR2 is SVGAGI (reference sequence). The CDR3 extends over 13 amino acids. Trimming left V 2 bases short and J 4 bases short, with 8 bases between. CDR3 sequence (DNA): TGTGCCAGCAGTTACGGGGAAGCCTATGGCTACACCTTC. As protein: CASSYGEAYGYTF.

This clone was observed a few times. This CDR3 reads CASKVNEQFF. The CDR3 DNA sequence: TGTGCCAGCAAGGTTAATGAGCAGTTCTTC. V usage is TRBV6-6 and J usage is TRBJ2-1; D is uncertain. The CDR3 consists of 10 residues. V gave up 7 bases and J gave up 7 bases, with 5 bases separating them. Germline V lookup: CDR1 MNHNY, CDR2 SVGAGI (reference sequence).

The CDR3 loop reads CASSWEGALSMTQYF. The CDR3 nucleotides read TGTGCCAGCAGCTGGGAGGGGGCCCTTAGCATGACCCAGTACTTC. The rearrangement links TRBV5-6 to TRBJ2-5; perhaps D is TRBD1 or TRBD2 (7 bases each). V was cut by 3 bases and J by 7 bases, with 19 bases left in between. Germline values: CDR1 SGHDT, CDR2 YYEEEE. The CDR3 runs 15 residues.

The chain has TRBV7-2 and TRBJ2-1; TRBD2 aligns across 7 bases. V was clipped by 7 bases and J by 1 base; unmatched bases: 7. This CDR3 contains 15 residues. The germline CDR1 and CDR2 sequences are SGHTA and FQGNSA. The CDR3 DNA reads as TGTGCCAGCAAGGGAGGGCGGGGGTCCTACAATGAGCAGTTCTTC. Its translation: CASKGGRGSYNEQFF.

Only a few counts were recorded for this clone. The rearrangement links TRBV9 to TRBJ2-3; D might be TRBD2 (5 bases). The CDR3 is made up of 13 amino acids. Germline V gives CDR1 SGDLS, CDR2 YYNGEE. Trimming pared 0 bases from V and 3 bases from J, leaving 5 bases between. Here the CDR3 reads CASSVAGTDTQYF. In DNA form, the CDR3 reads TGTGCCAGCAGCGTAGCGGGAACAGATACGCAGTATTTT.

V and J are TRBV4-1 and TRBJ2-5, with D perhaps matching TRBD1 or TRBD2 (5 bases each). V was trimmed by 5 bases and J by 2 bases, leaving 21 bases between them. CDR3 length: 17 residues. Looked up from germline, CDR1 is MGHRA and CDR2 is YSYEKL. The CDR3 here is CASSFGTGLPLQETQYF. CDR3 nucleotides: TGCGCCAGCAGCTTCGGGACGGGGCTACCACTTCAAGAGACCCAGTACTTC.

This clone was seen a few times. The J gene is TRBJ1-2, the V gene TRBV5-4; D is possibly TRBD1 (6 bases). The germline V gene encodes CDR1 SGHNT and CDR2 YYREEE (reference sequence). The CDR3 runs 13 residues. V shed 0 bases and J shed 9 bases, with 12 bases lying between them. The CDR3 region has the DNA TGTGCCAGCAGCTTGGCCGGACAGACCCGCTACACCTTC. This sequence encodes CASSLAGQTRYTF.

This clone showed up just a few times. This chain connects TRBV30 to TRBJ1-3; maybe TRBD1 (5 bases). Germline V gene data show CDR1 as GTSNPN and CDR2 as SVGIG (reference sequence). The CDR3 loop spans 14 amino acids. Trimming removed 6 bases from V and 0 bases from J, with 12 bases in between. The CDR3 DNA sequence: TGTGCCTGCCTCGGGGACTCCTCTGGAAACACCATATATTTT. It translates to CACLGDSSGNTIYF.

This clone was seen a handful of times. The same CDR3 also results from other DNA sequences found in this sample. The chain joins TRBV10-3 to TRBJ1-2; D is unresolved. The V end was cut by 0 bases, the J end by 1 base, with 9 bases between. CDR1 is ENHRY and CDR2 is SYGVKD in the germline V gene. The CDR3 runs 15 residues. The CDR3 DNA is TGTGCCATCAGTGAGTCACCAGGTGGTAACTATGGCTACACCTTC. Translation gives CAISESPGGNYGYTF.

The chain uses TRBV7-9 and TRBJ2-2; D not certain. This CDR3 is 14 amino acids long. V lost 4 bases and J lost 3, with 9 bases in between. The germline V gene encodes CDR1 SEHNR and CDR2 FQNEAQ (reference sequence). This CDR3 is CASSYSWDTGELFF. The CDR3 coding sequence is TGTGCCAGCAGCTACAGTTGGGACACCGGGGAGCTGTTTTTT.

This clone was detected only a few times. The gene calls are TRBV7-8 and TRBJ1-1; 8 nucleotides line up with TRBD1. Germline V gene data show CDR1 as SGHVS and CDR2 as FQNEAQ. The CDR3 has 17 residues. Germline trimming cut 10 bases from V and 0 bases from J; bases unmatched to any gene: 16. CDR3 DNA sequence: TGTGCCACCAGACCACCGGGACAGGCCATTATGAACACTGAAGCTTTCTTT. It specifies CATRPPGQAIMNTEAFF.

This clone came up many times. The junction shows a germline mismatch at one end, possibly a read error. The rearrangement uses TRBV11-3 and TRBJ2-1, with D perhaps TRBD2 (5 bases). This CDR3 comprises 11 residues. Per germline, CDR1 SGHNT and CDR2 YENEEA. CDR3 sequence reads: CASSLGLYPIF. The CDR3 DNA reads TGTGCCAGCAGCCTCGGACTTTATCCGATCTTC.